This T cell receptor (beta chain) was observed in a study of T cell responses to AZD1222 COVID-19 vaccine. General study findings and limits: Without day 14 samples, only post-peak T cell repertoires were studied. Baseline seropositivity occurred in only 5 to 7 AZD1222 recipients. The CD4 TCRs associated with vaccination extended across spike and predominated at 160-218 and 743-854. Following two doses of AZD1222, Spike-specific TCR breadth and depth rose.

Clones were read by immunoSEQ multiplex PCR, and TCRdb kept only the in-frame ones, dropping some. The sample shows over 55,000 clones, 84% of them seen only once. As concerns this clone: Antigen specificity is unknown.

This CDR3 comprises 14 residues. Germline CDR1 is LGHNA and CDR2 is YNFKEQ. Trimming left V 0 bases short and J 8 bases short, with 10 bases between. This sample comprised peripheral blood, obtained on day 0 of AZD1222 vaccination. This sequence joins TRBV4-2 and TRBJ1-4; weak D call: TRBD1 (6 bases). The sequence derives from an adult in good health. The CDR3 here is CASSQDLGGEKLFF. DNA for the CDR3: TGTGCCAGCAGCCAAGATTTAGGGGGAGAAAAACTGTTTTTT.